This TCR beta chain stems from a study of T-cell memory formation after mild COVID-19. Study background: Among the donors, TCR clusters were largely specific to each donor. General study results and limits: Memory cells collected pre-infection included some clones that later responded, suggesting cross-reactive memory joined.

This clonotype has just a few counts. What it binds is unknown. Germline CDR1 and CDR2: DFQATT and SNEGSKA (reference sequence). Trimming pared 5 bases from V and 0 bases from J, leaving 18 bases between. CDR3 length equals 16 residues. A 5'RACE reaction primed in the constant segment made cDNA libraries of TCR alpha and TCR beta, and these carried sample barcodes and UMIs. TCRdb reanalysed the 5' RACE reads using MiXCR and keeps one entry per CDR3 protein. Of over 60,000 distinct CDR3 sequences listed, around 17% are singletons. Sequenced material: PBMCs or a T cell subset sorted from them (not recorded which). The chain joins TRBV20-1 to TRBJ2-3; TRBD1 is a possible D gene (6 bases). The sequence was obtained from an adult woman who had mild COVID-19 (a few samples of this study predate the infection). Cell type and time point are not known. CDR3 nucleotide sequence: TGCAGTGCTCGCGATCATACAGGGCCTAGCACAGATACGCAGTATTTT. It translates to CSARDHTGPSTDTQYF.